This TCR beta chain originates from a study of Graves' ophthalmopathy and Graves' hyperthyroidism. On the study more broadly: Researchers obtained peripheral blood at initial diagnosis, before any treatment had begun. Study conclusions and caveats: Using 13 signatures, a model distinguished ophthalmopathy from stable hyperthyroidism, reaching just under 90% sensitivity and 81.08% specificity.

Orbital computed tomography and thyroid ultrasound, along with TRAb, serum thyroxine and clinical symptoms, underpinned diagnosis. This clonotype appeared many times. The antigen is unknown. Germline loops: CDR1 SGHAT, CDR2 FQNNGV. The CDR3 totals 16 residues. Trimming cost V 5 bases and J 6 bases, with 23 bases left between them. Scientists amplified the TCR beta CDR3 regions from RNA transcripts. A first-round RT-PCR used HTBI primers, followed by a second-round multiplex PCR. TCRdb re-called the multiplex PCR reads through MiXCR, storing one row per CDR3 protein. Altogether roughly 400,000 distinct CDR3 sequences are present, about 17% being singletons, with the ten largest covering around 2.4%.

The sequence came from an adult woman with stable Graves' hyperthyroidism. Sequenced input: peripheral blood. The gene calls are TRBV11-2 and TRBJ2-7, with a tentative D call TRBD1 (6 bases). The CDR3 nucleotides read TGTGCCAGCAGCCCCCTGGACAGTTTTACCTCTGCCGAGCAGTACTTC. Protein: CASSPLDSFTSAEQYF.